This T cell receptor (beta chain) was observed in a study of ipilimumab plus nivolumab after autologous stem cell transplantation. Background on the study: Typical patient got roughly five ipilimumab doses and seven to nine nivolumab doses (median). Myeloma cases were transplant-naive high-risk or relapsed within 3 years post first autologous transplant.

Germline assignment: CDR1 SGHRS and CDR2 YFSETQ. Trimming took 3 bases from V and 1 from J, leaving 15 bases between them. This CDR3 contains 16 residues. TCRdb's copy holds only in-frame clones and misses some; the assay was immunoSEQ multiplex PCR. This repertoire shows about 40,000 clones, 85% to 95% found once; its top ten account for approximately 1%. This clone was counted once. The same CDR3 also results from other DNA sequences found in this sample. Starting 14 to 28 days after autologous transplant, ipilimumab 1 mg/kg was given. This clonotype originated in a male donor with multiple myeloma. This material consisted of PBMCs, taken in a trial of ipilimumab plus nivolumab as post-transplant consolidation. The chain links TRBV5-1 to TRBJ2-3; D may be TRBD2 (7 bases). In DNA form, the CDR3 reads TGCGCCAGCAGCTCCACGGGGGGCGATGGCACAGATACGCAGTATTTT. Translation gives CASSSTGGDGTDTQYF.